Listed below are T cell receptor beta chains from one sample, sequenced in a study of cytomegalovirus exposure and HLA in healthy donors. Measured with immunoSEQ multiplex PCR; TCRdb has only the in-frame clones, and not every one. The data contain approximately 110,000 clones, around four fifths of them singletons. The sample taken for sequencing was PBMCs. The receptors were gathered from a man aged 30 to 45 in good health and CMV-seronegative. The CDR3 runs from the conserved cysteine through the conserved F or W. Each record gives: D gene, V gene, clone size, CDR3 protein. The D gene is left open where the match is weak. Not all rows give a size; the values are once, few, many and, for expanded clones, a class.

D gene: TRBD2; V gene: TRBV27; clone size: -; CDR3 protein: CASSSTSGSIYEQYF
D gene: TRBD1; V gene: TRBV5-6; clone size: -; CDR3 protein: CASTGQENSPLHF
D gene: TRBD1; V gene: TRBV6-1; clone size: once; CDR3 protein: CASRETGMETQYF
D gene: -; V gene: TRBV6-6; clone size: -; CDR3 protein: CASMVDEGNTEAFF
D gene: TRBD1; V gene: TRBV25-1; clone size: -; CDR3 protein: CASSASRGSSYTGELFF
D gene: TRBD1; V gene: TRBV29-1; clone size: -; CDR3 protein: CSGRTGASYNEQFF
D gene: TRBD2; V gene: TRBV30; clone size: few; CDR3 protein: CAWSRASGRLLSTDTQYF
D gene: TRBD1; V gene: TRBV6-1; clone size: -; CDR3 protein: CASSKTGTHNEQFF
D gene: TRBD2; V gene: TRBV6-1; clone size: -; CDR3 protein: CAAAGGVRYNEQFF
D gene: -; V gene: TRBV4-3; clone size: -; CDR3 protein: CASSQDLQGYEQYF
D gene: -; V gene: TRBV7-9; clone size: -; CDR3 protein: CASNKGGALGANVLTF
D gene: -; V gene: TRBV9; clone size: once; CDR3 protein: CASSETGLRTDTQYF
D gene: TRBD2; V gene: TRBV5-4; clone size: -; CDR3 protein: CASSVGGTSGTNEQYF
D gene: -; V gene: TRBV5-4; clone size: -; CDR3 protein: CASSSPQVYEQYF
D gene: -; V gene: TRBV5-1; clone size: once; CDR3 protein: CASSLAGVDEQFF
D gene: TRBD1; V gene: TRBV5-1; clone size: -; CDR3 protein: CASSLGQGIISEKLFF
D gene: -; V gene: TRBV30; clone size: -; CDR3 protein: CAWTTVTATGELFF
D gene: -; V gene: TRBV7-9; clone size: -; CDR3 protein: CASSSPREQETQYF
D gene: TRBD2; V gene: TRBV18; clone size: -; CDR3 protein: CASSPQGAGVSDTQYF
D gene: -; V gene: TRBV28; clone size: -; CDR3 protein: CASSFRANVLTF
D gene: TRBD2; V gene: TRBV6-1; clone size: -; CDR3 protein: CASTGTSSYNEQFF
D gene: -; V gene: TRBV30; clone size: -; CDR3 protein: CAWRRTASYYEQYF
D gene: -; V gene: TRBV9; clone size: -; CDR3 protein: CASSLGSGMNTEAFF
D gene: TRBD2; V gene: TRBV6-5; clone size: -; CDR3 protein: CASRLGTSGSYEQYF
D gene: TRBD1; V gene: TRBV6-6; clone size: -; CDR3 protein: CASSQRTGMNTEAFF
D gene: -; V gene: TRBV9; clone size: -; CDR3 protein: CASSVAPSGRVYEQYF
D gene: TRBD1; V gene: TRBV4-1; clone size: -; CDR3 protein: CASSQRTGEDEQYF
D gene: TRBD1; V gene: TRBV6-5; clone size: -; CDR3 protein: CASSYPGTGGDEQYF
D gene: TRBD1; V gene: TRBV7-9; clone size: -; CDR3 protein: CASSLRQGDNSPLHF
D gene: -; V gene: TRBV5-1; clone size: -; CDR3 protein: CASSLRGRGLEAFF
D gene: -; V gene: TRBV7-8; clone size: -; CDR3 protein: CASSPVRIMNTEAFF
D gene: TRBD1; V gene: TRBV7-9; clone size: few; CDR3 protein: CASSSFGTANYGYTF
D gene: -; V gene: TRBV7-9; clone size: -; CDR3 protein: CASIPEGDNTGELFF
D gene: -; V gene: TRBV6-5; clone size: once; CDR3 protein: CASSLGQIIYEQYF
D gene: -; V gene: TRBV5-1; clone size: -; CDR3 protein: CASSYGTNTNEKLFF
D gene: TRBD2; V gene: TRBV6-5; clone size: -; CDR3 protein: CASSGSSGGLNEQFF
D gene: -; V gene: TRBV19; clone size: -; CDR3 protein: CASTTYRRTNEKLFF
D gene: -; V gene: TRBV19; clone size: -; CDR3 protein: CASSLPPTGTGEKLFF
D gene: -; V gene: TRBV27; clone size: once; CDR3 protein: CASSLLAGGNTEAFF
D gene: TRBD2; V gene: TRBV5-1; clone size: -; CDR3 protein: CASSFNTGGQGEQFF
D gene: -; V gene: TRBV5-1; clone size: -; CDR3 protein: CASSGEYEQYF
D gene: TRBD1; V gene: TRBV30; clone size: -; CDR3 protein: CAWKGAGANTEAFF
D gene: TRBD1; V gene: TRBV6-5; clone size: -; CDR3 protein: CASKGTAYEQYF
D gene: TRBD2; V gene: TRBV5-1; clone size: few; CDR3 protein: CASRLGLAGDYNEQFF
D gene: TRBD2; V gene: TRBV7-8; clone size: -; CDR3 protein: CASRPSRLADPVDTQYF
D gene: -; V gene: TRBV27; clone size: -; CDR3 protein: CASSYWADNEQFF
D gene: -; V gene: TRBV11-2; clone size: -; CDR3 protein: CASSLDPGLAVYEQYF
D gene: TRBD1; V gene: TRBV5-4; clone size: -; CDR3 protein: CASSSTGETYGYTF